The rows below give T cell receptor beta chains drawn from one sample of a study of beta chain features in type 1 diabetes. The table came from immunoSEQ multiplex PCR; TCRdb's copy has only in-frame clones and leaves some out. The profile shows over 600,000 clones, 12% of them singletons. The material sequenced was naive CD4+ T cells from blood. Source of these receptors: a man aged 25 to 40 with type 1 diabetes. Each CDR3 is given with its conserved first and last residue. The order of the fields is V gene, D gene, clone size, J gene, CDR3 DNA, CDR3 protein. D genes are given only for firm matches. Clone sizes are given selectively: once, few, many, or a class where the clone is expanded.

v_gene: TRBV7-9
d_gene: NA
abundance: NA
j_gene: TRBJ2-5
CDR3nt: TGTGCCAGCAGCCAAGCCCGGACAGCCCAAGAGACCCAGTACTTC
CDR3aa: CASSQARTAQETQYF

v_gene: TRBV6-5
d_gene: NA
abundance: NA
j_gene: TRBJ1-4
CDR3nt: TGTGCCAGCAGTTCGATAATACAGGAGGATAGTGAAAAACTGTTTTTT
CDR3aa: CASSSIIQEDSEKLFF

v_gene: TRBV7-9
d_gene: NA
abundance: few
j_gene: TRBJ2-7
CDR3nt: TGTGCCAGCAGCTTAGCTAGGGGTAGCTACGAGCAGTACTTC
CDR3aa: CASSLARGSYEQYF

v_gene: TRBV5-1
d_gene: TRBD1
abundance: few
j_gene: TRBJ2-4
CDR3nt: TGCGCCAGCAGCATGGACAGGGAGGAGGACATTCAGTACTTC
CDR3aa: CASSMDREEDIQYF

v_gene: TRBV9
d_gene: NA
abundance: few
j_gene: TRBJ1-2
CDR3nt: TGTGCCAGCAGCGTACAGGGAGACAACTATGGCTACACCTTC
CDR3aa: CASSVQGDNYGYTF

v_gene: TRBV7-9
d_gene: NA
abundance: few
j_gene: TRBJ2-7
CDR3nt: TGTGCCAGCAGCTTAGGGGCACCCGTGGGCCTCGAGCAGTACTTC
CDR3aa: CASSLGAPVGLEQYF

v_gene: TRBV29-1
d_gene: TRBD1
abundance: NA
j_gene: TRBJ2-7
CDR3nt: TGCAGCGCCTGGGACAGATACTACGAGCAGTACTTC
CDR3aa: CSAWDRYYEQYF

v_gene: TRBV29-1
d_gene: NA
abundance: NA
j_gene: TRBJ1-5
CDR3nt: TGCAGCGTCGAGCGGGGGGAAGGGCAGCCCCAGCATTTT
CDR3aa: CSVERGEGQPQHF

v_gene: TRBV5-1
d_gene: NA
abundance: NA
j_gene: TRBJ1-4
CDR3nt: TGCGCCAGCAGCTTGGGGACAACAACTAATGAAAAACTGTTTTTT
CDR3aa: CASSLGTTTNEKLFF

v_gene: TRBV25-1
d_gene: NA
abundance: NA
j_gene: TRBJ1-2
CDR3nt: TGTGCCAGCAGTGAATTGGGGCAGGAGGTTCCAGGCTACACCTTC
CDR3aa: CASSELGQEVPGYTF

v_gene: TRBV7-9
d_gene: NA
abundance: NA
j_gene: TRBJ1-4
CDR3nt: TGTGCCAGCAGCTTAGGGCAGCCAACTAATGAAAAACTGTTTTTT
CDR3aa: CASSLGQPTNEKLFF

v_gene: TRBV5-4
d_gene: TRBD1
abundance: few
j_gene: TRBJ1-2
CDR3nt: TGTGCCAGCAGCTTGGTGGGGACAGGGGGCGACTATGGCTACACCTTC
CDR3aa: CASSLVGTGGDYGYTF

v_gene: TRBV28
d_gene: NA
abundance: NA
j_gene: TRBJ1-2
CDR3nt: TGTGCCAGCAGTCTTGGACAGAGCTATGGCTACACCTTC
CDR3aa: CASSLGQSYGYTF

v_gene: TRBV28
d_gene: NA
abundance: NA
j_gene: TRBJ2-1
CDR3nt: TGTGCCAGCAGTTTAGAACAGGGCAACAATGAGCAGTTCTTC
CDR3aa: CASSLEQGNNEQFF

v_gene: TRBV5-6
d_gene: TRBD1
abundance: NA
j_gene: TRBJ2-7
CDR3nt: TGTGCCAGCAGCTATGTGACAGGGGTGTACGAGCAGTACTTC
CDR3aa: CASSYVTGVYEQYF

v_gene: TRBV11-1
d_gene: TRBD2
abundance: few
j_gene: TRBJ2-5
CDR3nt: TGTGCCAGCAGCCAAGGACTAGCGGGGTACCAAGAGACCCAGTACTTC
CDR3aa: CASSQGLAGYQETQYF

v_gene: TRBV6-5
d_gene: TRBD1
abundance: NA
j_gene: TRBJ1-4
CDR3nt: TGTGCCAGCAGTCCCGGGACAGGGGGTCTACTGTTTTTT
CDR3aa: CASSPGTGGLLFF

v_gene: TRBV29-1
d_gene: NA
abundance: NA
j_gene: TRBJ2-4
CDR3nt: TGCAGCGCCCGGGTGCTAGCCAAAAACATTCAGTACTTC
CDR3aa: CSARVLAKNIQYF

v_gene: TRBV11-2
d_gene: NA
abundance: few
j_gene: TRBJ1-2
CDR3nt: TGTGCCAGCAGCTCCTTGGGCCAAAGAGACTATGGCTACACCTTC
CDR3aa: CASSSLGQRDYGYTF

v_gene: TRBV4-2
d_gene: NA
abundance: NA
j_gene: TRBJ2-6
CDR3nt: TGTGCCAGCAGCCAAGATCGGCGCTCTGGGGCCAACGTCCTGACTTTC
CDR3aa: CASSQDRRSGANVLTF

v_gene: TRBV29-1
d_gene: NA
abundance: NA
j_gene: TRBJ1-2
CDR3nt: TGCAGCGACTTCAAACAGGAAGAAGGCTACACCTTC
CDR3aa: CSDFKQEEGYTF

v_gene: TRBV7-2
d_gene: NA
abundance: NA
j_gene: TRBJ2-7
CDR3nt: TGTGCCAGCAGCTTCGGATGGGGACCCTACGAGCAGTACTTC
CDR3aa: CASSFGWGPYEQYF

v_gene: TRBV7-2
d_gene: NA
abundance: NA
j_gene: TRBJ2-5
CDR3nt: TGTGCCAGCAGCTTATATGGGGAGACCCAGTACTTC
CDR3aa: CASSLYGETQYF

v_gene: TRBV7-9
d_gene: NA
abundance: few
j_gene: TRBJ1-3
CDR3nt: TGTGCCAGCAGTTCTCGACAGGTCTCTGGAAACACCATATATTTT
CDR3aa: CASSSRQVSGNTIYF

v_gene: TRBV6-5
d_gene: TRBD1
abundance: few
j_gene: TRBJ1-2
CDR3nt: TGTGCCAGCAGCCGATTCGAGGGACAGCGGTATGGCTACACCTTC
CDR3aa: CASSRFEGQRYGYTF

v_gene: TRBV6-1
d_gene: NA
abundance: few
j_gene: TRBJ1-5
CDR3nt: TGTGCCAGCAGGATGGAGGGAGGCCAGCCCCAGCATTTT
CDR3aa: CASRMEGGQPQHF

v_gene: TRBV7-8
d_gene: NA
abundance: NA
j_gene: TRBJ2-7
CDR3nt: TGTGCCAGCAGCTTTAGCCTCGGGTGGGAGCAGTACTTC
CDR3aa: CASSFSLGWEQYF

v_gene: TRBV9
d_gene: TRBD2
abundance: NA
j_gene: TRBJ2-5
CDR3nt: TGTGCCAGCAGCCAGACTAGCGCGGGGGAGACCCAGTACTTC
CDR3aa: CASSQTSAGETQYF

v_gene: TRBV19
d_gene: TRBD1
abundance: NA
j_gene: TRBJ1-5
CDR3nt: TGTGCCAGTAGTACCGAGACAGGGACATATCAGCCCCAGCATTTT
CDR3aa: CASSTETGTYQPQHF

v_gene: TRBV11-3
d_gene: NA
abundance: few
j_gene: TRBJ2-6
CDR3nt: TGTGCCAGCAGCTTAGTTTTCGGGGGCTCTGGGGCCAACGTCCTGACTTTC
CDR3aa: CASSLVFGGSGANVLTF

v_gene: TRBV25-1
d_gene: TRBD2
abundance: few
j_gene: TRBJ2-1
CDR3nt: TGTGCCAGCAGTAAGCTAGCGGGGGGGCACAATGAGCAGTTCTTC
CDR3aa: CASSKLAGGHNEQFF

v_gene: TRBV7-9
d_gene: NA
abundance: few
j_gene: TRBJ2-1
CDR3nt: TGTGCCAGCAGCGCTGGACAGAGCTCCTACAATGAGCAGTTCTTC
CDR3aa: CASSAGQSSYNEQFF

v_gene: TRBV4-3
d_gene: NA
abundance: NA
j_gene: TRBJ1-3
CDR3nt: TGCGCCAGCAGCCAAGATGCTCGGCGCTCTGGAAACACCATATATTTT
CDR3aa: CASSQDARRSGNTIYF

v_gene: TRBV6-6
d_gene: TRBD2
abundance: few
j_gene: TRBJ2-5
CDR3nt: TGTGCCAGCAGTTACTCGGAGCGGGGTTCCCAAGAGACCCAGTACTTC
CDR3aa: CASSYSERGSQETQYF

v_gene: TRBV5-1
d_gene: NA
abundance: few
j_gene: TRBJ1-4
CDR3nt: TGCGCCAGCAGCTTGGATAGCGGGGGCAGGGAAAAACTGTTTTTT
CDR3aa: CASSLDSGGREKLFF

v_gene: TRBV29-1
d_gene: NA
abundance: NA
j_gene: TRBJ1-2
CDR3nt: TGCAGCGTTGAAGATCGGGGCGAGGGAGGCTATGGCTACACCTTC
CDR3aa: CSVEDRGEGGYGYTF

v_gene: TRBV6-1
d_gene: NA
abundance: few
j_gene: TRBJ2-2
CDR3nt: TGTGCCAGCAGTGAAGCGAGGAACACCGGGGAGCTGTTTTTT
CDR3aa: CASSEARNTGELFF

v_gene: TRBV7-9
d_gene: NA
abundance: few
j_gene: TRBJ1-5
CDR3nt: TGTGCCAGCAGCTTAGCCCTCTCGCAGCCCCAGCATTTT
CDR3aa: CASSLALSQPQHF

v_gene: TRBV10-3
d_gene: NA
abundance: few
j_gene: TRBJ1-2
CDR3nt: TGTGCCATCAGTGATTCTAGGTTCCTATATGGCTACACCTTC
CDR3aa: CAISDSRFLYGYTF

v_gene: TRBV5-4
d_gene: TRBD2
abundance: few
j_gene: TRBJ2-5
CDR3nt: TGTGCCAGCAAGACTAGCGGGGGGGCCCCAGTGGAGACCCAGTACTTC
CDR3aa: CASKTSGGAPVETQYF

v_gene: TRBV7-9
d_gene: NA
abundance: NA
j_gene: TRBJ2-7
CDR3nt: TGTGCCAGCAGGAAACTCCGACCCCTCGAGCAGTACTTC
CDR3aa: CASRKLRPLEQYF

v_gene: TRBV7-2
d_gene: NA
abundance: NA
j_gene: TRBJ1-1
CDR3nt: TGTGCCAGCACCCAGGGGAGCACTGAAGCTTTCTTT
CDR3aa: CASTQGSTEAFF

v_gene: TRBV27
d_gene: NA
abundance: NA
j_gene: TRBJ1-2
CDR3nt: TGTGCCAGCAGTTTGTCCGCCTCGGGCGCAGGCTACACCTTC
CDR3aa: CASSLSASGAGYTF

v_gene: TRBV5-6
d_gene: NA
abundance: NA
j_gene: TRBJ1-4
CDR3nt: TGTGCCAGCAGCTTGGCCGGGGCAACTAATGAAAAACTGTTTTTT
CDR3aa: CASSLAGATNEKLFF

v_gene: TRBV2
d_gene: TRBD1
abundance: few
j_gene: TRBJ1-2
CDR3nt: TGTGCCAGCACCTGGCTGGGACAGGAAAACTATGGCTACACCTTC
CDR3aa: CASTWLGQENYGYTF

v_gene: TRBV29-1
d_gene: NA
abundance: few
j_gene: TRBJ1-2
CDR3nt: TGCAGCGTTGCGACAGGAGCTAACTATGGCTACACCTTC
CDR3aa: CSVATGANYGYTF

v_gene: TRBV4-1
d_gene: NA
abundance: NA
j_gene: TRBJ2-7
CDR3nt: TGCGCCAGCAGCCAAGGAGGGTGGCCCGCCTACGAGCAGTACTTC
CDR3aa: CASSQGGWPAYEQYF